This is a list of T cell receptor beta chains from one sample in a study of PD-1 blockade in mismatch repair-deficient tumors. Method: immunoSEQ multiplex PCR; TCRdb's copy keeps in-frame clones and lacks some. The profile shows more than 40,000 clones, approximately 81% of them singletons. Sequenced here: peripheral blood, sampled about 20 weeks after starting pembrolizumab. The receptors originated from an adult with mismatch repair-deficient cancer. The CDR3 runs from the conserved cysteine through the conserved F or W. The D gene is left open where the match is weak. Rows may omit the clone size; those that give it use once, few, many or a size class.

V gene: TRBV12-5
clone size: once
CDR3 length: 12
D gene: NA
J gene: TRBJ2-7
CDR3 DNA: TGTGCTAGTGGTATCGGCGTGGGCGAGCAGTACTTC
CDR3 protein: CASGIGVGEQYF

V gene: TRBV9
clone size: NA
CDR3 length: 14
D gene: TRBD1
J gene: TRBJ2-1
CDR3 DNA: TGTGCCAGCAGCGTAGGGACAGGGTTCAATGAGCAGTTCTTC
CDR3 protein: CASSVGTGFNEQFF

V gene: TRBV4-1
clone size: NA
CDR3 length: 15
D gene: TRBD1
J gene: TRBJ1-1
CDR3 DNA: TGCGCCAGCAGCCAGGACCCGGGACAGGGCAACCGGGCCTTCTTT
CDR3 protein: CASSQDPGQGNRAFF

V gene: TRBV5-6
clone size: NA
CDR3 length: 15
D gene: NA
J gene: TRBJ2-7
CDR3 DNA: TGTGCCAGCAGCCTTGGTGGGGCTTCGAGGAACGAGCAGTACTTC
CDR3 protein: CASSLGGASRNEQYF

V gene: TRBV7-9
clone size: NA
CDR3 length: 16
D gene: NA
J gene: TRBJ2-6
CDR3 DNA: TGTGCCAGCAGCTTGAGTAGAGCGGCTGGGGCCAACGTCCTGACTTTC
CDR3 protein: CASSLSRAAGANVLTF

V gene: TRBV4-2
clone size: few
CDR3 length: 16
D gene: NA
J gene: TRBJ1-1
CDR3 DNA: TGTGCCAGCAGCCAAGATCCTTTAAGGCACGATGGTGAAGCTTTCTTT
CDR3 protein: CASSQDPLRHDGEAFF

V gene: TRBV5-1
clone size: once
CDR3 length: 16
D gene: TRBD2
J gene: TRBJ2-3
CDR3 DNA: TGCGCCAGCAGCAAAGGACTAGCGGGAGGAACAGATACGCAGTATTTT
CDR3 protein: CASSKGLAGGTDTQYF

V gene: TRBV4-2
clone size: NA
CDR3 length: 14
D gene: TRBD2
J gene: TRBJ2-3
CDR3 DNA: TGTGCCAGCAGCCAAGGGACTAGCGCAGATACGCAGTATTTT
CDR3 protein: CASSQGTSADTQYF

V gene: TRBV27
clone size: NA
CDR3 length: 14
D gene: TRBD2
J gene: TRBJ2-7
CDR3 DNA: TGTGCCAGCAGTTTAGCTAGCGGGAGCCACGAGCAGTACTTC
CDR3 protein: CASSLASGSHEQYF

V gene: TRBV7-3
clone size: once
CDR3 length: 13
D gene: NA
J gene: TRBJ2-1
CDR3 DNA: TGTGCCAGCAGCCCTCTGAGGGGCCATGAGCAGTTCTTC
CDR3 protein: CASSPLRGHEQFF

V gene: TRBV6-5
clone size: once
CDR3 length: 13
D gene: NA
J gene: TRBJ1-2
CDR3 DNA: TGTGCCAGCAGTTACACCCCCCGGGGTGGCTACACCTTC
CDR3 protein: CASSYTPRGGYTF

V gene: TRBV5-6
clone size: NA
CDR3 length: 13
D gene: NA
J gene: TRBJ2-1
CDR3 DNA: TGTGCCAGCAGCCCAACCCTCGGGGGTGAGCAGTTCTTC
CDR3 protein: CASSPTLGGEQFF

V gene: TRBV7-9
clone size: NA
CDR3 length: 16
D gene: TRBD2
J gene: TRBJ2-7
CDR3 DNA: TGTGCCAGCAGCTTCGAGGGGCTAGCGGGAGTGAGCGAGCAGTACTTC
CDR3 protein: CASSFEGLAGVSEQYF

V gene: TRBV27
clone size: once
CDR3 length: 14
D gene: NA
J gene: TRBJ2-1
CDR3 DNA: TGTGCCAGCAGTTTAGATGAGAAGGCCCATGAGCAGTTCTTC
CDR3 protein: CASSLDEKAHEQFF

V gene: TRBV5-5
clone size: NA
CDR3 length: 16
D gene: NA
J gene: TRBJ2-3
CDR3 DNA: TGTGCCAGCAGCTCCCTCCGTGTGGCAGAAGAAGATACGCAGTATTTT
CDR3 protein: CASSSLRVAEEDTQYF

V gene: TRBV25-1
clone size: NA
CDR3 length: 12
D gene: NA
J gene: TRBJ1-2
CDR3 DNA: TGTGCCAGCAGTTCGACAGGAACCGGCTACACCTTC
CDR3 protein: CASSSTGTGYTF

V gene: TRBV6-1
clone size: NA
CDR3 length: 15
D gene: NA
J gene: TRBJ2-7
CDR3 DNA: TGTGCCAGCACCGCCGGGGGCCCCTTTTCCTACGAGCAGTACTTC
CDR3 protein: CASTAGGPFSYEQYF

V gene: TRBV10-3
clone size: NA
CDR3 length: 14
D gene: NA
J gene: TRBJ1-4
CDR3 DNA: TGTGCCATCAGTGAGAGAGGGGAGGGAGAAAAACTGTTTTTT
CDR3 protein: CAISERGEGEKLFF

V gene: TRBV20-1
clone size: few
CDR3 length: 11
D gene: NA
J gene: TRBJ2-3
CDR3 DNA: TGCAGTGCGACGCTCATGGATACGCAGTATTTT
CDR3 protein: CSATLMDTQYF

V gene: TRBV10-3
clone size: few
CDR3 length: 13
D gene: TRBD2
J gene: TRBJ2-7
CDR3 DNA: TGTGCCACCTTACTAGCGGGAGGCCACGAGCAGTACTTC
CDR3 protein: CATLLAGGHEQYF

V gene: TRBV11-3
clone size: NA
CDR3 length: 16
D gene: TRBD2
J gene: TRBJ2-7
CDR3 DNA: TGTGCCAGCAGCTTAGCGGGACTAGCGGCAACCTACGAGCAGTACTTC
CDR3 protein: CASSLAGLAATYEQYF

V gene: TRBV19
clone size: NA
CDR3 length: 19
D gene: NA
J gene: TRBJ2-5
CDR3 DNA: TGTGCCAGTAGCTTCGCCGGTTACGCGGGACAAAAGTACCAAGAGACCCAGTACTTC
CDR3 protein: CASSFAGYAGQKYQETQYF

V gene: TRBV10-3
clone size: NA
CDR3 length: 14
D gene: TRBD1
J gene: TRBJ1-5
CDR3 DNA: TGTGCCATCAGTGCAACAGGGGGCTTTCAGCCCCAGCATTTT
CDR3 protein: CAISATGGFQPQHF

V gene: TRBV4-3
clone size: once
CDR3 length: 16
D gene: NA
J gene: TRBJ2-3
CDR3 DNA: TGCGCCAGCAGCCAAGGTCACGAGGGTAGCACAGATACGCAGTATTTT
CDR3 protein: CASSQGHEGSTDTQYF

V gene: TRBV7-3
clone size: NA
CDR3 length: 12
D gene: NA
J gene: TRBJ2-7
CDR3 DNA: TGTGCCAGCAGCATACCCGGAGACGAGCAGTACTTC
CDR3 protein: CASSIPGDEQYF

V gene: TRBV23-1
clone size: NA
CDR3 length: 11
D gene: NA
J gene: TRBJ2-5
CDR3 DNA: TGCGCCAGCTATAAGTGCCCAGCCCAGTACTTC
CDR3 protein: CASYKCPAQYF

V gene: TRBV12-2
clone size: once
CDR3 length: 17
D gene: NA
J gene: TRBJ2-7
CDR3 DNA: TGTGCAAGTCGCTTTTGGGACAGGACTATAAATGGCCACGAGCAGTACTTC
CDR3 protein: CASRFWDRTINGHEQYF

V gene: TRBV5-1
clone size: NA
CDR3 length: 14
D gene: TRBD2
J gene: TRBJ2-5
CDR3 DNA: TGCGCCAGCAGCGGAACTAGCGGCCAAGAGACCCAGTACTTC
CDR3 protein: CASSGTSGQETQYF

V gene: TRBV6-6
clone size: NA
CDR3 length: 15
D gene: TRBD2
J gene: TRBJ2-5
CDR3 DNA: TGTGCCAGCAGTTTGGGTAGCGGGCTTCGGGAGACCCAGTACTTC
CDR3 protein: CASSLGSGLRETQYF

V gene: TRBV13
clone size: NA
CDR3 length: 15
D gene: TRBD2
J gene: TRBJ2-1
CDR3 DNA: TGTGCCAGCAGCCTCAGCGGGAGGGCCGGTATTGAGCAGTTCTTC
CDR3 protein: CASSLSGRAGIEQFF

V gene: TRBV29-1
clone size: NA
CDR3 length: 16
D gene: NA
J gene: TRBJ2-3
CDR3 DNA: TGCAGCGTTTATCGGGGGCAGGGGGGGAGACATGATACGCAGTATTTT
CDR3 protein: CSVYRGQGGRHDTQYF

V gene: TRBV30
clone size: NA
CDR3 length: 14
D gene: NA
J gene: TRBJ1-1
CDR3 DNA: TGTGCCTGGAGTCCGGGATCTTTGAACACTGAAGCTTTCTTT
CDR3 protein: CAWSPGSLNTEAFF

V gene: TRBV4-1
clone size: NA
CDR3 length: 16
D gene: NA
J gene: TRBJ2-7
CDR3 DNA: TGCGCCAGCAGCCAGGTAATCGGACAGTTAAACTACGAGCAGTACTTC
CDR3 protein: CASSQVIGQLNYEQYF

V gene: TRBV19
clone size: NA
CDR3 length: 15
D gene: TRBD2
J gene: TRBJ2-1
CDR3 DNA: TGTGCCAGTAGTATGGGAGCGGGAGGGTACAATGAGCAGTTCTTC
CDR3 protein: CASSMGAGGYNEQFF

V gene: TRBV9
clone size: NA
CDR3 length: 15
D gene: NA
J gene: TRBJ2-7
CDR3 DNA: TGTGCCAGCAGCTCCAGCGGGCAGGGGTCCGACGAGCAGTACTTC
CDR3 protein: CASSSSGQGSDEQYF

V gene: TRBV5-4
clone size: NA
CDR3 length: 16
D gene: NA
J gene: TRBJ2-5
CDR3 DNA: TGTGCCAGCAGCTTGGGGGCAGGGGGGCCTCGGGAGACCCAGTACTTC
CDR3 protein: CASSLGAGGPRETQYF

V gene: TRBV18
clone size: few
CDR3 length: 16
D gene: TRBD1
J gene: TRBJ2-7
CDR3 DNA: TGTGCCAGCTCACCATCCACCGGGACAGTCAGCCACGAGCAGTACTTC
CDR3 protein: CASSPSTGTVSHEQYF

V gene: TRBV12-2
clone size: NA
CDR3 length: 14
D gene: NA
J gene: TRBJ2-5
CDR3 DNA: TGTGCAAGTCGATTGGTGGAGGTCCACGAGACCCAGTACTTC
CDR3 protein: CASRLVEVHETQYF

V gene: TRBV7-2
clone size: NA
CDR3 length: 14
D gene: TRBD2
J gene: TRBJ2-1
CDR3 DNA: TGTGCCAGCAAGACTAGCGGGAGTATCAATGAGCAGTTCTTC
CDR3 protein: CASKTSGSINEQFF

V gene: TRBV4-2
clone size: NA
CDR3 length: 17
D gene: NA
J gene: TRBJ2-6
CDR3 DNA: TGTGCCAGCAGCCCCGGGCCCCGAGGCCCTGGGGCCAACGTCCTGACTTTC
CDR3 protein: CASSPGPRGPGANVLTF

V gene: TRBV19
clone size: NA
CDR3 length: 15
D gene: TRBD2
J gene: TRBJ2-7
CDR3 DNA: TGTGCCAGTAGTACCCTCGTGGGTAGCGGGAGCGAGCAGTACTTC
CDR3 protein: CASSTLVGSGSEQYF

V gene: TRBV13
clone size: NA
CDR3 length: 14
D gene: NA
J gene: TRBJ2-3
CDR3 DNA: TGTGCCAGCAGCTTTGGGAGTAGGGCAGATACGCAGTATTTT
CDR3 protein: CASSFGSRADTQYF

V gene: TRBV7-3
clone size: NA
CDR3 length: 15
D gene: NA
J gene: TRBJ2-7
CDR3 DNA: TGTGCCAGCAGCTTAATCGGGTGGGCCGGGTACGAGCAGTACTTC
CDR3 protein: CASSLIGWAGYEQYF